The sequence of this T cell receptor beta chain was determined in a study of pediatric ulcerative colitis. Study results and limitations: Ulcerative colitis patients shared more blood-rectal clones than controls. Rectal repertoires separated controls, mild-moderate and acute severe colitis. A couple of patients had blood samples with substantially reduced template counts.

The rectum was sampled with one to two pinch biopsies at colonoscopy. Before the diagnostic colonoscopy, ulcerative colitis patients were free of immunosuppressive medication. Sequencing was performed with immunoSEQ multiplex PCR; in TCRdb, only in-frame clones are kept and a portion is missing. The sample has roughly 49,000 clones, over 70% seen once; the top ten hold under 4%. Points on this clone: Its antigen is not known.

V dropped 5 bases and J dropped 5; count of bases not matched to a gene: 9. The CDR3 spans 15 residues. Germline values: CDR1 SGHNT, CDR2 YYREEE (reference sequence). The chain is built from TRBV5-4 and TRBJ1-1; 10 bases fit TRBD1. Sequenced: gut tissue. The TCR was taken from a girl aged 10-17 years with moderate ulcerative colitis. CDR3 bases: TGTGCCAGCAGTAATACCGGGACAGGGGTTACTGAAGCTTTCTTT. It is translated as CASSNTGTGVTEAFF. Together with reference TRBV5-4 and TRBJ1-1, the CDR3 gives the full variable domain: ETGVTQSPTHLIKTRGQQVTLRCSSQSGHNTVSWYQQALGQGPQFIFQYYREEENGRGNFPPRFSGLQFPNYSSELNVNALELDDSALYLCASSNTGTGVTEAFFGQGTRLTVV.